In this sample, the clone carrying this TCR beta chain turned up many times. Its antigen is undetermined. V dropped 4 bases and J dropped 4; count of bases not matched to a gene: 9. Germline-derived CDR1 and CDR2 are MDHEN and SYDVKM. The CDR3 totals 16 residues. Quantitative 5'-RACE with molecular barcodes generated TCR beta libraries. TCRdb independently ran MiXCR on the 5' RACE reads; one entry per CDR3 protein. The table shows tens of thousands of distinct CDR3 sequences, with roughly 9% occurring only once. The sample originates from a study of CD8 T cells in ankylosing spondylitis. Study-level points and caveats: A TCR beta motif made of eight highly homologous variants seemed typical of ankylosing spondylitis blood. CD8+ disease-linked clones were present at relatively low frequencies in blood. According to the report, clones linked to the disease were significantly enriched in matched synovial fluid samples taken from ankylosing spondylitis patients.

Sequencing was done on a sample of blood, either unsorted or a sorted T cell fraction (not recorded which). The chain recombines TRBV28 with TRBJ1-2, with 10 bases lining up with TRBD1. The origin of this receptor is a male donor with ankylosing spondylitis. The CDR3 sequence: CASSSTGTGVIYGYTF. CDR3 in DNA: TGTGCCAGCAGTTCAACCGGGACAGGGGTGATCTATGGCTACACCTTC.